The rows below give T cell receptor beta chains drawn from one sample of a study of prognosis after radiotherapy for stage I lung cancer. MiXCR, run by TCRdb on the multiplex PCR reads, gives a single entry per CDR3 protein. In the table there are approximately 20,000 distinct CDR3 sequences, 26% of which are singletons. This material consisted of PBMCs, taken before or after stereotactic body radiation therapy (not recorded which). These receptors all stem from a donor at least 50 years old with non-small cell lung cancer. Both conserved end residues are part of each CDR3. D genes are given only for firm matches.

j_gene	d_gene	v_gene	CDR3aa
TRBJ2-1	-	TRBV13	CASSSPGLYNEQFF
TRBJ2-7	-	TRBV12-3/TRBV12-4	CASSFTGGEQYF
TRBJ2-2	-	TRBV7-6	CASSEGTPNTGELFF
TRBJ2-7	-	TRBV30	CAWSVFREIYEQYF
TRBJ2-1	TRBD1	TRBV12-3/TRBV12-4	CASSSRGTGDNEQFF
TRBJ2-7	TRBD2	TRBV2	CASSPRLAGVYEQYF
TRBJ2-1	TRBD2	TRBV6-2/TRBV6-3	CASSTTSGSPSSHNEQFF
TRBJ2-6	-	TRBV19	CASSGTGANVLTF
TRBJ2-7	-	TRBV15	CATSRESSYEQYF
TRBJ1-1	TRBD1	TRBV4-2	CASSQRKGTVGTEAFF
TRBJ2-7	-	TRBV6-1	CASIAGVTALYEQYF
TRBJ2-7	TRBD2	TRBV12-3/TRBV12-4	CASSPSGRKYEQYF
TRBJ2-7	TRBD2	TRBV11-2	CASTLAGSYEQYF
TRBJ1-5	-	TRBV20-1	CSAVTSTESQPQHF
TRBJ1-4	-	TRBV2	CASSEVRRAEKLFF
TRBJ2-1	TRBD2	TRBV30	CAWSVRAGLAGIINEQFF
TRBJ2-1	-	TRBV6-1	CASSEGQLYNEQFF
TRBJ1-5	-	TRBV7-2	CASSQNSVNQPQHF
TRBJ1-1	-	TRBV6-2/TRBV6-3	CASSVGLGEATEAFF
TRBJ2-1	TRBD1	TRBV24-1	CASSDPGDRGDERFF
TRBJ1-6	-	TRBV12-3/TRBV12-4	CASRSRSSPLHF
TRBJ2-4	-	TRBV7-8	CASSFSVQDENIQYF
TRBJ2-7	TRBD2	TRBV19	CASTDIAGGPPYEQYF
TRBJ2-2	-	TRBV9	CASSVESARNTGELFF
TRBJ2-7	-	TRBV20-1	CSARERAVYEPYF
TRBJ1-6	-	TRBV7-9	CASSKTDSPLHF
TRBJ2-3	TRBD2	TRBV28	CASGLAGGDDTQYF
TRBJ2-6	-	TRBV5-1	CASSSKSGANVLTF
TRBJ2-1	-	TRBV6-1	CASSDPTQGFSYNEQFF
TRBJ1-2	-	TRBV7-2	CASSLADSVGYGYTF
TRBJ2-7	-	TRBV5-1	CASSSLFGSYEQYF
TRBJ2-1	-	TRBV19	CARRRYYNEQFF
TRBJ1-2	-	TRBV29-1	CSVGQDYGYTF
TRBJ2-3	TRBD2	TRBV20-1	CSARDPSGSVDTQYF
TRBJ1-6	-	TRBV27	CASRQVSFSYNSPLHF
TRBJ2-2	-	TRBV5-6	CASSPGGTGELFF
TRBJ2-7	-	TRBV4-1	CASSGAGQYYEQYF
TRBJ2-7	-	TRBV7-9	CASSLGAYEQYF
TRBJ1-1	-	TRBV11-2	CASSLEGSREAFF
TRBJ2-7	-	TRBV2	CAINRETYEQYF
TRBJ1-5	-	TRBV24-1	CATSDLGRTGNQPQHF
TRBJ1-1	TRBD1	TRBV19	CASSSWDSETEAFF
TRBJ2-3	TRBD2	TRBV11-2	CASSFARTSGVSTDTQYF
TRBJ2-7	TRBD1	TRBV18	CASSLKQGPYEQYF
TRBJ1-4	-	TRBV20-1	CSARDLRTTHQTNEKLFF
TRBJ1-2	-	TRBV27	CASSLFGANYGYTF
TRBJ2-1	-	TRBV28	CATSPEGGPYNEQFF
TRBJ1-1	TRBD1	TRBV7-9	CASSGGTGRAFF
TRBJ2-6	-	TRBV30	CAWSVLGFGSSGANVLTF
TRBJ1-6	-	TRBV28	CASSDLPTVVNSPLHF
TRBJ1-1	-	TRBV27	CASSLAANTEAFF
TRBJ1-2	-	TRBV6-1	CAAGQTPRDGYTF
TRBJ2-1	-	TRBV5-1	CASSFRRVSGNEQFF
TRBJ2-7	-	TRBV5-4	CASSLWGAFNEQYF
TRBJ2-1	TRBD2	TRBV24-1	CATSDPGGGYEQFF